Listed below are T cell receptor beta chains from one sample, sequenced in a study of shared clonotypes between healthy human individuals. The data were produced by immunoSEQ multiplex PCR, yet TCRdb's version contains in-frame clones alone and is incomplete. This sample carries roughly 2.5 million clones, roughly 92% of them seen once, and the ten largest clones take 0.13% to 0.15%. Sequencing was done on a sample of naive CD4+ T cells sorted from blood. These receptors originate from a man between 18 and 35 years old in good health. CDR3s include the opening cysteine and the closing phenylalanine or tryptophan. A D gene is named only where the DNA matches it firmly. Clone size is shown for a subset of rows, as once, few, many or a class of expanded clone.

v_gene: TRBV5-1
abundance: NA
d_gene: NA
j_gene: TRBJ2-3
CDR3aa: CASKPMGTSDTQYF
CDR3nt: TGCGCCAGCAAGCCTATGGGAACGTCAGATACGCAGTATTTT

v_gene: TRBV9
abundance: NA
d_gene: TRBD2
j_gene: TRBJ2-3
CDR3aa: CASSVEALLGTSGITDTQYF
CDR3nt: TGTGCCAGCAGCGTAGAGGCCTTACTCGGGACTAGCGGGATCACAGATACGCAGTATTTT

v_gene: TRBV7-2
abundance: NA
d_gene: TRBD2
j_gene: TRBJ2-3
CDR3aa: CASSLEAGRVDTQYF
CDR3nt: TGTGCCAGCAGCTTAGAAGCGGGGCGGGTAGATACGCAGTATTTT

v_gene: TRBV28
abundance: NA
d_gene: NA
j_gene: TRBJ2-4
CDR3aa: CASSLTGKNIQYF
CDR3nt: TGTGCCAGCAGTTTAACAGGGAAAAACATTCAGTACTTC

v_gene: TRBV7-9
abundance: NA
d_gene: TRBD1
j_gene: TRBJ1-2
CDR3aa: CASSFGQGVVGYGYTF
CDR3nt: TGTGCCAGCAGCTTCGGACAGGGGGTGGTTGGGTATGGCTACACCTTC

v_gene: TRBV28
abundance: NA
d_gene: NA
j_gene: TRBJ1-2
CDR3aa: CASEGQDAYGYTF
CDR3nt: TGTGCCAGCGAGGGGCAGGACGCTTATGGCTACACCTTC

v_gene: TRBV7-9
abundance: NA
d_gene: NA
j_gene: TRBJ2-1
CDR3aa: CASSERWRLAGKFF
CDR3nt: TGTGCCAGCAGCGAAAGGTGGCGTCTAGCTGGAAAGTTCTTC

v_gene: TRBV20-1
abundance: NA
d_gene: NA
j_gene: TRBJ2-1
CDR3aa: CSAIANEQFF
CDR3nt: TGCAGTGCTATTGCCAATGAGCAGTTCTTC

v_gene: TRBV5-1
abundance: once
d_gene: NA
j_gene: TRBJ2-7
CDR3aa: CASRSGTGSSYEQYF
CDR3nt: TGCGCCAGCAGGTCCGGGACGGGCAGCTCCTACGAGCAGTACTTC

v_gene: TRBV10-3
abundance: NA
d_gene: NA
j_gene: TRBJ1-1
CDR3aa: CAISPLVNTEAFF
CDR3nt: TGTGCCATCAGCCCCTTAGTGAACACTGAAGCTTTCTTT

v_gene: TRBV19
abundance: once
d_gene: TRBD1
j_gene: TRBJ2-1
CDR3aa: CAPGGLNANEQFF
CDR3nt: TGTGCCCCAGGGGGCCTTAACGCCAATGAGCAGTTCTTC

v_gene: TRBV2
abundance: NA
d_gene: NA
j_gene: TRBJ2-7
CDR3aa: CASKADSSEQYF
CDR3nt: TGTGCCAGCAAAGCCGACAGTAGCGAGCAGTACTTC

v_gene: TRBV6-5
abundance: NA
d_gene: NA
j_gene: TRBJ2-3
CDR3aa: CASRQTADTQYF
CDR3nt: TGTGCCAGCAGGCAGACCGCAGATACGCAGTATTTT

v_gene: TRBV5-1
abundance: NA
d_gene: TRBD1
j_gene: TRBJ1-2
CDR3aa: CASSSPRDRINYGYTF
CDR3nt: TGCGCCAGCAGCTCCCCCAGGGACAGAATAAACTATGGCTACACCTTC

v_gene: TRBV10-3
abundance: NA
d_gene: NA
j_gene: TRBJ1-5
CDR3aa: CAISEPNQPQHF
CDR3nt: TGTGCCATCAGTGAGCCAAATCAACCCCAGCATTTT

v_gene: TRBV6-1
abundance: NA
d_gene: NA
j_gene: TRBJ2-5
CDR3aa: CASRRGRGETQYF
CDR3nt: TGTGCCAGCAGGCGGGGGCGTGGGGAGACCCAGTACTTC

v_gene: TRBV5-6
abundance: NA
d_gene: NA
j_gene: TRBJ2-7
CDR3aa: CASSPSFSYEQYF
CDR3nt: TGTGCCAGCAGCCCCTCCTTTTCCTACGAGCAGTACTTC

v_gene: TRBV5-4
abundance: NA
d_gene: NA
j_gene: TRBJ2-2
CDR3aa: CAAKDQANTGELFF
CDR3nt: TGTGCCGCCAAAGATCAGGCGAACACCGGGGAGCTGTTTTTT

v_gene: TRBV10-3
abundance: few
d_gene: NA
j_gene: TRBJ1-1
CDR3aa: CAISASDRNTEAFF
CDR3nt: TGTGCCATCAGTGCATCAGACAGGAACACTGAAGCTTTCTTT

v_gene: TRBV6-1
abundance: NA
d_gene: NA
j_gene: TRBJ2-1
CDR3aa: CASSEAGYEQFF
CDR3nt: TGTGCCAGCAGTGAAGCAGGGTATGAGCAGTTCTTC

v_gene: TRBV7-9
abundance: NA
d_gene: NA
j_gene: TRBJ1-5
CDR3aa: CASPPSGGRNQPQHF
CDR3nt: TGTGCCAGCCCACCCTCGGGGGGGAGGAATCAGCCCCAGCATTTT

v_gene: TRBV7-9
abundance: NA
d_gene: NA
j_gene: TRBJ1-1
CDR3aa: CASSFAMAEAFF
CDR3nt: TGTGCCAGCAGCTTCGCGATGGCTGAAGCTTTCTTT

v_gene: TRBV5-4
abundance: NA
d_gene: NA
j_gene: TRBJ1-6
CDR3aa: CASSLGGGFRNSPLHF
CDR3nt: TGTGCCAGCAGCTTGGGTGGGGGGTTCCGTAATTCACCCCTCCACTTT